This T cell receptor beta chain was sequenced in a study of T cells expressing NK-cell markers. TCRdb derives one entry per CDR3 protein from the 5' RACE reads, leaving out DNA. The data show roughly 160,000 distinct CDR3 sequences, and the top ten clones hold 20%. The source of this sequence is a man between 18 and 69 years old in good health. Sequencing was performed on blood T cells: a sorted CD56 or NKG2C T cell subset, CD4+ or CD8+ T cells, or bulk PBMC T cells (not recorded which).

The CDR3 protein is CASSPTPDTQETQYF. V is TRBV11-2 and J is TRBJ2-5; with no DNA, the TCRdb D assignment of TRBD1 cannot be verified. CDR1 is SGHAT and CDR2 is FQNNGV in the germline V gene. This CDR3 comprises 15 residues.